This paragraph covers one TCR beta chain sequence. Its antigen remains unidentified. This sample is part of a study of cytomegalovirus exposure and HLA in healthy donors. Findings of the study overall: In an earlier analysis, in 540 or so donors, most V segments appeared productive either ~90% or ~30% of the time.

PCR amplification relied on 60 Vbeta primers (plus 13 Jbeta primers). Original processing notes: Per a later analysis, the number of unique TCR beta chains was some 82 million, of which roughly 9.9 million were shared. The method was immunoSEQ multiplex PCR; TCRdb's version includes in-frame clones alone and lacks a portion of them. That table supplies the V and J calls and clone size; D and trimming were determined from the DNA. Here the sample spans 110,000 to 150,000 clones, 70% to 75% being singletons. All the people who gave samples were healthy bone marrow donors. While unrecorded immune exposures were likely, the donors were nominally healthy when sampled. The clonotype comes from a woman between 40 and 55 years old in good health and CMV-seronegative. The material sequenced was PBMCs.

CDR3 nucleotide sequence: TGTGCCAGCAGCCTTATTGGGACAGTGAACACTGAAGCTTTCTTT. Amino acid sequence: CASSLIGTVNTEAFF. The chain recombines TRBV6-5 with TRBJ1-1; TRBD1 aligns across 7 bases. CDR1 and CDR2 (germline): MNHEY, SVGAGI. V was pared by 6 bases and J by 0 bases, with 7 bases of the junction left unmatched. The CDR3 length is 15 residues.